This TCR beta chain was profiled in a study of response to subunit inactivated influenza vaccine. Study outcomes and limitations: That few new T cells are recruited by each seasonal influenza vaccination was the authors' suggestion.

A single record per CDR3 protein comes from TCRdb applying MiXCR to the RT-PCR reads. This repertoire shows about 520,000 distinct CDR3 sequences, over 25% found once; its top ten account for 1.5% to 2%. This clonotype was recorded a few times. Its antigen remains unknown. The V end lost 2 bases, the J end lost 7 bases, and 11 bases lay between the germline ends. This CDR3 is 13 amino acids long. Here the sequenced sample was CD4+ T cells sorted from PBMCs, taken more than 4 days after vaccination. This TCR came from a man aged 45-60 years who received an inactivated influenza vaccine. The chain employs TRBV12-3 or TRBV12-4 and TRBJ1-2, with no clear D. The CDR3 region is CASSLTPLSGYTF. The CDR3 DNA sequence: TGTGCCAGCAGTTTAACTCCTCTGTCTGGCTACACCTTC.